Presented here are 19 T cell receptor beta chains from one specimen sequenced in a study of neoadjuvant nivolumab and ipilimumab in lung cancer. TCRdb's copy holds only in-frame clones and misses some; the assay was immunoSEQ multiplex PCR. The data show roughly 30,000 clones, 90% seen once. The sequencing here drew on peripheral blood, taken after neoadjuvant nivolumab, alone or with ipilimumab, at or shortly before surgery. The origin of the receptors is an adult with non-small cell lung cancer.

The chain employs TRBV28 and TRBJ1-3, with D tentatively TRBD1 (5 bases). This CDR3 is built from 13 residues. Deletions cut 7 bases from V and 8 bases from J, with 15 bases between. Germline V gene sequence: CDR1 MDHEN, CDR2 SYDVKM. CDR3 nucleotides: TGTGCCAGCAAACGGGGGTTTGGGTACACCATATATTTT. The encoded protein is CASKRGFGYTIYF.

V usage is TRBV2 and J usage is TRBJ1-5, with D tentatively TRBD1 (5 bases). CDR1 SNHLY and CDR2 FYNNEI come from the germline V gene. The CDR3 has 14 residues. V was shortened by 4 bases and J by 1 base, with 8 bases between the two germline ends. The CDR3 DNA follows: TGTGCCAGCAGTGGGGGACCGAGCAATCAGCCCCAGCATTTT. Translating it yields CASSGGPSNQPQHF.

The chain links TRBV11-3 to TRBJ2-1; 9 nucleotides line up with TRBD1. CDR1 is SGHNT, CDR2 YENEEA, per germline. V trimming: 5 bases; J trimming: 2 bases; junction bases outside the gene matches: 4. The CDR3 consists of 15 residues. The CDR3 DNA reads TGTGCCAGCAGCGTGGGACAGGGACCCTACAATGAGCAGTTCTTC. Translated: CASSVGQGPYNEQFF.

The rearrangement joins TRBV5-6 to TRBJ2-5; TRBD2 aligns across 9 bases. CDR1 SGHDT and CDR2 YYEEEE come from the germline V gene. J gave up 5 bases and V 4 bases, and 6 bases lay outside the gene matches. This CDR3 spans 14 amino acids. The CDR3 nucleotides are TGTGCCAGCAGCCCCGGGACTAGCTGGGAGACCCAGTACTTC. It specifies CASSPGTSWETQYF.

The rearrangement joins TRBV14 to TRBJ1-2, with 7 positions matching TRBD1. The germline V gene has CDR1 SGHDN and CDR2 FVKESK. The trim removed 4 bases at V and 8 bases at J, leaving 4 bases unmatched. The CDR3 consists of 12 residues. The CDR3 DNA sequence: TGTGCCAGCAGCCGCGACAGGGTCGGCTACACCTTC. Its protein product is CASSRDRVGYTF.

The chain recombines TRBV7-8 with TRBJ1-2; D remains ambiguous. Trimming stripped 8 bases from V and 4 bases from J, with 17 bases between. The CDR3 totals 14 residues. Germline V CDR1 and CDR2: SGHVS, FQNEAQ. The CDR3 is CASGEEGVSYGYTF. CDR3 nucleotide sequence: TGTGCCAGCGGAGAGGAGGGTGTGAGCTATGGCTACACCTTC.

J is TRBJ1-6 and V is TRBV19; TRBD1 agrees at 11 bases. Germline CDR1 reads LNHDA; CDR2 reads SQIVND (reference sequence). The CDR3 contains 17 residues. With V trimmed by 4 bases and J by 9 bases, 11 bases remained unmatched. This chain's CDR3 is CASSRSRTGGIPSPLHF. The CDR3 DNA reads TGTGCCAGTAGTAGATCACGGACAGGGGGCATTCCTTCACCCCTCCACTTT. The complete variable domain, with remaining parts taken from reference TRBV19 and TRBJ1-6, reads DGGITQSPKYLFRKEGQNVTLSCEQNLNHDAMYWYRQDPGQGLRLIYYSQIVNDFQKGDIAEGYSVSREKKESFPLTVTSAQKNPTAFYLCASSRSRTGGIPSPLHFGNGTRLTVT.

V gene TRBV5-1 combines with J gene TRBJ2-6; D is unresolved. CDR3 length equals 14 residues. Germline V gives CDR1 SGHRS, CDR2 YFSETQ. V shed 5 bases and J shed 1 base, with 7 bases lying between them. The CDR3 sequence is CASSESSGANVLTF. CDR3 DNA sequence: TGCGCCAGCAGTGAAAGTTCTGGGGCCAACGTCCTGACTTTC.

In nucleotides, the CDR3 is TGCGCCAGCAGCTTGGCCTTATCCAAAGGGGAGCTGTTTTTT. Its translation is CASSLALSKGELFF. V usage is TRBV5-1 and J usage is TRBJ2-2, with unresolved D. Germline V lookup: CDR1 SGHRS, CDR2 YFSETQ. V was shortened by 0 bases and J by 8 bases, with 11 bases between the two germline ends. This CDR3 has 14 residues.

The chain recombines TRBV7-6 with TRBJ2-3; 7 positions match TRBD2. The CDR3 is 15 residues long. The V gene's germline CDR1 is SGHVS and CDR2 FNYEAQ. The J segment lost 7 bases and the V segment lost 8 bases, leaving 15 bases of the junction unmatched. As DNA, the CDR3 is TGTGCCAGCCGGTCCAGCGGGGCTCTTGAACATACGCAGTATTTT. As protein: CASRSSGALEHTQYF.

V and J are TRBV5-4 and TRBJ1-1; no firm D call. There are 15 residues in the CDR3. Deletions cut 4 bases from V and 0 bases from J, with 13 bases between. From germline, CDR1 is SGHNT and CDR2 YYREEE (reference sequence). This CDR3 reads CASSHGTGVNTEAFF. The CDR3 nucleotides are TGTGCCAGCAGCCATGGAACCGGGGTGAACACTGAAGCTTTCTTT. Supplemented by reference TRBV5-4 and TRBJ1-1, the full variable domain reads ETGVTQSPTHLIKTRGQQVTLRCSSQSGHNTVSWYQQALGQGPQFIFQYYREEENGRGNFPPRFSGLQFPNYSSELNVNALELDDSALYLCASSHGTGVNTEAFFGQGTRLTVV.

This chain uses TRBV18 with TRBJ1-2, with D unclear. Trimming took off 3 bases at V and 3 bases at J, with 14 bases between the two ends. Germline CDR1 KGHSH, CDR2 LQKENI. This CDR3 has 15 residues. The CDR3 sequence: CASSPASLVDYGYTF. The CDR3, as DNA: TGTGCCAGCTCACCGGCCTCTTTGGTGGACTATGGCTACACCTTC.

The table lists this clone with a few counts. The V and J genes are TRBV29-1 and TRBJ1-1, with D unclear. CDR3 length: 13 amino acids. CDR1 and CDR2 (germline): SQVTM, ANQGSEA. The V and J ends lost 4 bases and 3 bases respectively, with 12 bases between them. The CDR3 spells CSVAKNGDTEAFF. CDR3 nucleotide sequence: TGCAGCGTTGCCAAGAACGGGGACACTGAAGCTTTCTTT.

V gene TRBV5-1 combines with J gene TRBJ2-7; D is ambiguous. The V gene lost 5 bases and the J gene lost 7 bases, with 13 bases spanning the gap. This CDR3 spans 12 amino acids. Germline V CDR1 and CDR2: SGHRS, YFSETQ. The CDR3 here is CASRFSGWEQYF. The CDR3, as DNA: TGCGCCAGCAGATTCTCAGGATGGGAGCAGTACTTC.

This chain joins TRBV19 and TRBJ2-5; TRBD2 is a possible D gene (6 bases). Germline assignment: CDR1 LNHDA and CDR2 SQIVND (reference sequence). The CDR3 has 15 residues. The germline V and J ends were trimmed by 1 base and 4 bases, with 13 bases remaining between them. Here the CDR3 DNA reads TGTGCCAGTAGTATAGGGGGGGTAAGAGGAGAGACCCAGTACTTC. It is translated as CASSIGGVRGETQYF.

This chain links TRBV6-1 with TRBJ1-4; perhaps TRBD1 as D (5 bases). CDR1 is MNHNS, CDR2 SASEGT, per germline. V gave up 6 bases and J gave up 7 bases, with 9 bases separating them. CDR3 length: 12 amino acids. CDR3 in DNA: TGTGCCAGCAGAGGGGACGGTGAAAAACTGTTTTTT. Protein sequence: CASRGDGEKLFF.

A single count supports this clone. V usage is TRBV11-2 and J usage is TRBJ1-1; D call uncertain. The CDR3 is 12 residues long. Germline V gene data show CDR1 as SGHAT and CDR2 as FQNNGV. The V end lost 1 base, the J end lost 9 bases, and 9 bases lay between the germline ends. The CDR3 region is CASSLGTVQAFF. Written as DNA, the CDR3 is TGTGCCAGCAGCTTAGGAACCGTTCAAGCTTTCTTT.

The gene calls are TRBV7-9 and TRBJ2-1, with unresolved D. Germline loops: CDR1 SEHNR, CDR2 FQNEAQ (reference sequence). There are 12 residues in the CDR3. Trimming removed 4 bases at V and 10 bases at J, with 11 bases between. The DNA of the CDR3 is TGTGCCAGCAGCTCCTCGCGAGAGGAGCAGTTCTTC. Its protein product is CASSSSREEQFF.

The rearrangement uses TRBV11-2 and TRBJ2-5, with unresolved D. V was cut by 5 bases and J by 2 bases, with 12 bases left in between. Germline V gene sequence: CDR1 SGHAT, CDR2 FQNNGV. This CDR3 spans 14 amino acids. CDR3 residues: CASSGSLLQETQYF. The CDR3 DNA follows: TGTGCCAGCAGCGGCAGCCTGCTACAAGAGACCCAGTACTTC.